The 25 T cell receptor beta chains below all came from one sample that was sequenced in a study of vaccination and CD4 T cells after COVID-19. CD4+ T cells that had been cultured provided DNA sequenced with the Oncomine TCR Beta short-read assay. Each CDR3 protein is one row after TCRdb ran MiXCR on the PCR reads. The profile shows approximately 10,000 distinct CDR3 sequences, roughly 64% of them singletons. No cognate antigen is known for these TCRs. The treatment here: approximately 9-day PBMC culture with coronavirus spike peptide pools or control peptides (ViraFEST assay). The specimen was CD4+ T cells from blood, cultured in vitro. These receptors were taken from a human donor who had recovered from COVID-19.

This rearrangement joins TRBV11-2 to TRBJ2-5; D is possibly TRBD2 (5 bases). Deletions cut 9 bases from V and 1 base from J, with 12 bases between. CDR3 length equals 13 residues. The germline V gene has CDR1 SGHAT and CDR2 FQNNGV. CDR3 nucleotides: TGTGCCAGTGGACCGGGGTCCCAAGAGACCCAGTACTTC. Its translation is CASGPGSQETQYF.

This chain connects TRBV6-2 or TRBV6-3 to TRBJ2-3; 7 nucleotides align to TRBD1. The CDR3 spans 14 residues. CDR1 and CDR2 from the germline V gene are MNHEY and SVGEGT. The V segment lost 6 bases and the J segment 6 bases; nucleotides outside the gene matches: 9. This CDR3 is CASSPGQVWDTQYF. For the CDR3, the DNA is TGTGCCAGCAGCCCCGGACAGGTCTGGGATACGCAGTATTTT.

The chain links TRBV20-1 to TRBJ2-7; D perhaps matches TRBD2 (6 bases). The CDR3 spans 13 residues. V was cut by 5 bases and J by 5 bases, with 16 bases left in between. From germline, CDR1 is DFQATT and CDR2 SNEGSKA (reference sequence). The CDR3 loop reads CSARRGAWDEQYF. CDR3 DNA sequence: TGCAGTGCTCGACGCGGGGCATGGGACGAGCAGTACTTC.

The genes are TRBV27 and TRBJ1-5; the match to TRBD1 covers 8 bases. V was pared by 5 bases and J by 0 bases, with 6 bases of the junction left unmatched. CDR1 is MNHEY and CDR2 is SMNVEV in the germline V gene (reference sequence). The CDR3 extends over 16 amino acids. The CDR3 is CASSGTGYYSNQPQHF. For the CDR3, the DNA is TGTGCCAGCAGTGGGACAGGATACTATAGCAATCAGCCCCAGCATTTT.

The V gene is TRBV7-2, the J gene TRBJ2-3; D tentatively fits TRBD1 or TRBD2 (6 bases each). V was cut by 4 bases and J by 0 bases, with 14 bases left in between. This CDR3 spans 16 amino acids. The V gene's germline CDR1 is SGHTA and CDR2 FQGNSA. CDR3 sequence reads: CASSSDGGSSTDTQYF. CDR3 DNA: TGTGCCAGCAGCTCAGACGGGGGCTCTAGCACAGATACGCAGTATTTT.

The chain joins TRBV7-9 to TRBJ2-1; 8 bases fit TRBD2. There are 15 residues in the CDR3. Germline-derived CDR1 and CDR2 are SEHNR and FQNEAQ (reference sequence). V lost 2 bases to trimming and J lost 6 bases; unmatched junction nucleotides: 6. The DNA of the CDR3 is TGTGCCAGCAGCTTAAGAGCGGGGGTCATCAATGAGCAGTTCTTC. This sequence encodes CASSLRAGVINEQFF.

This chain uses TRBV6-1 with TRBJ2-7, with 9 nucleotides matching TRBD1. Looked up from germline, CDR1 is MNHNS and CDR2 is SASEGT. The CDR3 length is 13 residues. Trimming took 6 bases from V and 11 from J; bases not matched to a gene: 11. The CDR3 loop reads CASSIDRGTSEYF. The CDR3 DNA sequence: TGTGCCAGCAGCATAGACAGGGGGACGTCGGAGTACTTC.

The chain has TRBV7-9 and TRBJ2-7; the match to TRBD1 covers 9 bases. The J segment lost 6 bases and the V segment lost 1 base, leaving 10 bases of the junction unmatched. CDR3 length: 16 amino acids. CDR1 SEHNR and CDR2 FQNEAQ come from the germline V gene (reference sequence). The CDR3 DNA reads TGTGCCAGCAGCTTAGGCCCCCTAGGACAGGGGTTCGAGCAGTACTTC. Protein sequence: CASSLGPLGQGFEQYF.

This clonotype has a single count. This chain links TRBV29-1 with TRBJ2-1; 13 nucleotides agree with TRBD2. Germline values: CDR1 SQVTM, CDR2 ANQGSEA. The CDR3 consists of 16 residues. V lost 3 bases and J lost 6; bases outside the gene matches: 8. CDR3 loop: CSVDQVLAGGTNEQFF. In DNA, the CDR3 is TGCAGCGTTGACCAGGTACTAGCGGGAGGGACCAATGAGCAGTTCTTC.

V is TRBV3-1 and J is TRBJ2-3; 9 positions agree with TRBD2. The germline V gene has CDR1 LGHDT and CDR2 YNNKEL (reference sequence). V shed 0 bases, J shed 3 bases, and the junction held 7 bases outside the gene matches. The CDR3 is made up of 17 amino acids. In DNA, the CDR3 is TGTGCCAGCAGCCAAGATCTCCCAGCGGGAGGTACAGATACGCAGTATTTT. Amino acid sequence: CASSQDLPAGGTDTQYF.

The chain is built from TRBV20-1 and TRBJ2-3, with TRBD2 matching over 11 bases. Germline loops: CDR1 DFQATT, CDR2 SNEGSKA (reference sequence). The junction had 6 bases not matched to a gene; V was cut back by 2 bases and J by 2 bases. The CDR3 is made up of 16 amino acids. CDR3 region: CSARIRLAGNTDTQYF. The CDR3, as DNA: TGCAGTGCTAGAATCAGACTAGCGGGGAACACAGATACGCAGTATTTT.

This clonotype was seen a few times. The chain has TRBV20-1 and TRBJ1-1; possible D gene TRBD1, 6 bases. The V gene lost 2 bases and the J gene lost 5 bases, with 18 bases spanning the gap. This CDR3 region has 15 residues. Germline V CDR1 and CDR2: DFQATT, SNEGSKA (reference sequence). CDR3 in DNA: TGCAGTGCTAGACCGATACAGGGTTATGCGACTGAAGCTTTCTTT. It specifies CSARPIQGYATEAFF.

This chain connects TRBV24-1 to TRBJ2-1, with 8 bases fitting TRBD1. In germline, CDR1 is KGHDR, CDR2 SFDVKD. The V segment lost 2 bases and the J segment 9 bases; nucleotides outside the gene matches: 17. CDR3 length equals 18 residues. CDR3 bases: TGTGCCACCAGTGATTCTATTTGGCAGGGGGCCCGTCGCGGTGAGCAGTTCTTC. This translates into CATSDSIWQGARRGEQFF.

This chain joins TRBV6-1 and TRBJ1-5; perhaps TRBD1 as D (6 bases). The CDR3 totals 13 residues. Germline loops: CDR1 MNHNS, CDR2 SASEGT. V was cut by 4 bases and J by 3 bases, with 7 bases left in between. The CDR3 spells CASSGQVNQPQHF. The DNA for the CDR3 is TGTGCCAGCAGTGGACAGGTCAATCAGCCCCAGCATTTT.

DNA for the CDR3: TGTGCCAGCAGCGCACAGGGGGAGACCCAGTACTTC. Translating it yields CASSAQGETQYF. The chain couples TRBV7-3 to TRBJ2-5; TRBD1 agrees at 7 bases. V shed 5 bases, J shed 5 bases, and the junction held 2 bases outside the gene matches. This CDR3 is built from 12 residues. Germline V gives CDR1 SGHTA, CDR2 FQGTGA.

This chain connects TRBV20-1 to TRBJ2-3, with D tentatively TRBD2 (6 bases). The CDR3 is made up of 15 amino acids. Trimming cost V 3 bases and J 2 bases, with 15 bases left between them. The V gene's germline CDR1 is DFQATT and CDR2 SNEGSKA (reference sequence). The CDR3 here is CSASYRRGNTDTQYF. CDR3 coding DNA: TGCAGTGCTAGTTATAGGCGGGGCAACACAGATACGCAGTATTTT.

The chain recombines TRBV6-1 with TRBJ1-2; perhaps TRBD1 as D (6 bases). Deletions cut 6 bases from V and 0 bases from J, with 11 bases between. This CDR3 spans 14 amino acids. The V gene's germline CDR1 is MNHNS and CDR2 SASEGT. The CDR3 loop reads CASSLQGTNYGYTF. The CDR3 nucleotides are TGTGCCAGCAGCTTACAGGGAACTAACTATGGCTACACCTTC.

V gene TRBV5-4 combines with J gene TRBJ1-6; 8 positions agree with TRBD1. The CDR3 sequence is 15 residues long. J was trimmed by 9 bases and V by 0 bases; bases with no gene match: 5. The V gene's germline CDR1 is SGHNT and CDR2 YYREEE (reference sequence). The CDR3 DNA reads TGTGCCAGCAGCTTGGCGGGGACAGGTGGTTCACCCCTCCACTTT. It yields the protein CASSLAGTGGSPLHF.

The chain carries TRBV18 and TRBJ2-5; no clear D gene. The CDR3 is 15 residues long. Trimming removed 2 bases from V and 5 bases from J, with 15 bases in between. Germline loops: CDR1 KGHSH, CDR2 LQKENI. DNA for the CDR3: TGTGCCAGCTCACCAAGGCTAGGTGAGGCGGAGACCCAGTACTTC. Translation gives CASSPRLGEAETQYF.

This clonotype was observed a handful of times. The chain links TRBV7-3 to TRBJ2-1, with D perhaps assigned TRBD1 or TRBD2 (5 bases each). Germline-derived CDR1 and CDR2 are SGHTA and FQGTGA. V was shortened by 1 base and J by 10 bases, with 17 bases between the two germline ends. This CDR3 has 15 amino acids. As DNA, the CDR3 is TGTGCCAGCAGCTTAAGCGGCGGGCAGGGCCGAGAGCAGTTCTTC. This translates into CASSLSGGQGREQFF.

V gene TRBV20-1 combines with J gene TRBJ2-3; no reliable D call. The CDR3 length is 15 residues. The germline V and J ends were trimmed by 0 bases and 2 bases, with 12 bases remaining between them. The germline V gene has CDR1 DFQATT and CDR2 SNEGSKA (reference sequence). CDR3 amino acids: CSARDLEIYTDTQYF. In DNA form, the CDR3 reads TGCAGTGCTAGAGATCTCGAGATCTACACAGATACGCAGTATTTT.

The CDR3 nucleotides read TGTGCCAGCAGCTCGACCAGGGTTAGGAGCAATCAGCCCCAGCATTTT. It yields the protein CASSSTRVRSNQPQHF. This chain links TRBV7-2 with TRBJ1-5; possible D gene TRBD1, 5 bases. Germline lookup yields CDR1 SGHTA and CDR2 FQGNSA. CDR3 size: 16 residues. V lost 4 bases, J lost 1 base, and 14 bases lay in between.

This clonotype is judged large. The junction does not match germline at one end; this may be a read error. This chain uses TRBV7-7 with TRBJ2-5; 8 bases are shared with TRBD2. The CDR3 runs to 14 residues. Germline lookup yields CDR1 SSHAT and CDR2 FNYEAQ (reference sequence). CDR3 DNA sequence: TGTGCTAGCAGCTTTGCCGGGGGGGCCGGGACCCAGTACTTC. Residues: CASSFAGGAGTQYF.

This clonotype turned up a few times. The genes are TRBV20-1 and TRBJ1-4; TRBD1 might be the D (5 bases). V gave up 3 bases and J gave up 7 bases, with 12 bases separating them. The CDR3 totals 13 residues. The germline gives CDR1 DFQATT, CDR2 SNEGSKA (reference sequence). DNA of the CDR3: TGCAGTGCTAGCTTCGCAGGGCGTGAAAAACTGTTTTTT. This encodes CSASFAGREKLFF.

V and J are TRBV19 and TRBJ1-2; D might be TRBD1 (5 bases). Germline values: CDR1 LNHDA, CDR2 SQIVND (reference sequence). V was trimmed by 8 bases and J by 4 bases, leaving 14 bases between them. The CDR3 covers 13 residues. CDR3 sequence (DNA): TGTGCCAGTCGGGACGTTCAGACCTATGGCTACACCTTC. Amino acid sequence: CASRDVQTYGYTF. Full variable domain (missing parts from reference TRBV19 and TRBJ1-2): DGGITQSPKYLFRKEGQNVTLSCEQNLNHDAMYWYRQDPGQGLRLIYYSQIVNDFQKGDIAEGYSVSREKKESFPLTVTSAQKNPTAFYLCASRDVQTYGYTFGSGTRLTVV.